This TCR beta chain was recovered during a study of shared T cell receptors in the human thymus. Per germline, CDR1 SEHNR and CDR2 FQNEAQ (reference sequence). The CDR3 length is 15 residues. Trimming took 7 bases from V and 2 from J, leaving 18 bases between them. TCRdb's copy holds only in-frame clones and misses some; the assay was immunoSEQ multiplex PCR. Of about 380,000 clones in the sample, 95% were seen once. Sequencing was done on a sample of thymocytes. The origin of this receptor is a human donor. The V call is TRBV7-9, the J call TRBJ2-7, with a possible D match to TRBD2 (6 bases). The CDR3 bases are TGTGCCAGCACCCTGAGGAGGGGTAAGGCCTACGAGCAGTACTTC. Residues: CASTLRRGKAYEQYF. The entire variable domain, with the rest obtained from reference TRBV7-9 and TRBJ2-7, is as follows: DTGVSQNPRHKITKRGQNVTFRCDPISEHNRLYWYRQTLGQGPEFLTYFQNEAQLEKSRLLSDRFSAERPKGSFSTLEIQRTEQGDSAMYLCASTLRRGKAYEQYFGPGTRLTVT.